The 28 T cell receptor beta chains in this list originate from one sample, sequenced in a study of monozygotic twins with inflammatory bowel disease. TCRdb reanalyzed the 5' RACE reads, giving one entry per CDR3 protein sequence and no DNA. The table lists 200,000 to 250,000 distinct CDR3 sequences. Sequenced material: blood. These receptors were obtained from a human donor with ulcerative colitis or Crohn's disease, or a healthy co-twin of an affected twin (not recorded which).

The genes are TRBV16 and TRBJ2-3; the TCRdb call, TRBD2, lacks DNA for checking. Germline CDR1 is KGHSY and CDR2 is FQNENV. The CDR3 length is 17 residues. Here the CDR3 reads CASSPFSAGGSTDTQYF.

The J gene is TRBJ2-2, the V gene TRBV29-1; as DNA is missing, the TRBD1 call by TCRdb cannot be tested. Germline-derived CDR1 and CDR2 are SQVTM and ANQGSEA. The CDR3 sequence is 13 residues long. The CDR3 loop is CSVTGRNTGELFF.

The chain combines TRBV7-2 with TRBJ1-5; the TRBD1 assignment by TCRdb is unverifiable without DNA. The length of the CDR3 is 15 residues. CDR1 and CDR2 (germline): SGHTA, FQGNSA. This CDR3 reads CASSSSGQINQPQHF. Complete variable domain (other parts from reference TRBV7-2 and TRBJ1-5): GAGVSQSPSNKVTEKGKDVELRCDPISGHTALYWYRQSLGQGLEFLIYFQGNSAPDKSGLPSDRFSAERTGGSVSTLTIQRTQQEDSAVYLCASSSSGQINQPQHFGDGTRLSIL.

The chain carries TRBV7-9 and TRBJ2-5; there is no DNA to check the TCRdb D call of TRBD1. This CDR3 contains 15 residues. Germline CDR1 and CDR2: SEHNR and FQNEAQ (reference sequence). CDR3 amino acids: CASSLGQGDGETQYF.

The chain uses TRBV5-1 and TRBJ2-5; the TCRdb D gene call, TRBD1, has no DNA to confirm it. Germline V CDR1 and CDR2: SGHRS, YFSETQ. This CDR3 contains 14 residues. The chain's CDR3 is CASSLTGAKETQYF.

The chain is built from TRBV15 and TRBJ2-2; TCRdb reports TRBD1, a call that lacks DNA to check it against. The CDR3 runs to 15 residues. Germline V gene data show CDR1 as LNHNV and CDR2 as YYDKDF (reference sequence). The CDR3 here is CATSPRGSVTGELFF. Full variable domain (rest looked up from reference TRBV15 and TRBJ2-2): DAMVIQNPRYQVTQFGKPVTLSCSQTLNHNVMYWYQQKSSQAPKLLFHYYDKDFNNEADTPDNFQSRRPNTSFCFLDIRSPGLGDTAMYLCATSPRGSVTGELFFGEGSRLTVL.

The chain uses TRBV5-1 and TRBJ2-2; TCRdb picks TRBD1, but there is no DNA to check that call. The CDR3 has 15 amino acids. CDR1 is SGHRS and CDR2 is YFSETQ in the germline V gene. CDR3 protein: CASQPTGPNTGELFF. Full variable domain (missing parts from reference TRBV5-1 and TRBJ2-2): KAGVTQTPRYLIKTRGQQVTLSCSPISGHRSVSWYQQTPGQGLQFLFEYFSETQRNKGNFPGRFSGRQFSNSRSEMNVSTLELGDSALYLCASQPTGPNTGELFFGEGSRLTVL.

The chain is built from TRBV11-2 and TRBJ2-1; TCRdb calls TRBD2, which cannot be checked without DNA. The CDR3 has 15 residues. Germline CDR1 and CDR2: SGHAT and FQNNGV. This chain's CDR3 is CASSPSLRSYNEQFF.

CDR3 protein: CASSSRRDVEETQYF. The chain employs TRBV13 and TRBJ2-5; TCRdb calls TRBD1, which cannot be checked without DNA. The CDR3 has 15 residues. Germline CDR1 PRHDT, CDR2 FYEKMQ (reference sequence).

This rearrangement joins TRBV27 to TRBJ2-3. This CDR3 is built from 11 residues. CDR1 MNHEY and CDR2 SMNVEV come from the germline V gene (reference sequence). The CDR3 protein is CASSYFNTQYF.

This chain connects TRBV4-1 to TRBJ2-3; checking the TCRdb D call of TRBD1 is not possible without DNA. CDR1 is MGHRA and CDR2 is YSYEKL in the germline V gene. There are 15 residues in the CDR3. CDR3 sequence reads: CASSQESPRGDTQYF.

The chain combines TRBV29-1 with TRBJ2-5; TCRdb gives TRBD1 as the D gene, but with no DNA this cannot be confirmed. The CDR3 sequence is 14 residues long. From germline, CDR1 is SQVTM and CDR2 ANQGSEA. The CDR3 protein is CSVEATGRRETQYF.

The CDR3 region is CSARDGHTVENTIYF. The chain links TRBV20-1 to TRBJ1-3; without DNA, the TCRdb call of TRBD1 cannot be checked. This CDR3 has 15 amino acids. Germline V CDR1 and CDR2: DFQATT, SNEGSKA (reference sequence).

The rearrangement joins TRBV19 to TRBJ2-3; without DNA, the TCRdb call of TRBD1 cannot be checked. Germline CDR1 is LNHDA and CDR2 is SQIVND (reference sequence). The CDR3 loop spans 16 amino acids. CDR3 sequence: CASSRGTGSFADTQYF.

The gene calls are TRBV5-1 and TRBJ2-7; the D call of TRBD1 rests on TCRdb alone, since no DNA is present to check it. In germline, CDR1 is SGHRS, CDR2 YFSETQ. CDR3 length: 16 residues. CDR3 region: CASSRSTESPSYEQYF. Drawing the rest from reference TRBV5-1 and TRBJ2-7, the complete variable domain is KAGVTQTPRYLIKTRGQQVTLSCSPISGHRSVSWYQQTPGQGLQFLFEYFSETQRNKGNFPGRFSGRQFSNSRSEMNVSTLELGDSALYLCASSRSTESPSYEQYFGPGTRLTVT.

The chain joins TRBV29-1 to TRBJ2-1; there is no DNA to check the TCRdb D call of TRBD1. The CDR3 extends over 12 amino acids. CDR1 and CDR2 from the germline V gene are SQVTM and ANQGSEA. The CDR3 protein is CSVETPGPLRFF.

The chain combines TRBV7-9 with TRBJ2-3; the D gene TCRdb calls, TRBD2, cannot be checked with no DNA. CDR3 length: 16 amino acids. Looked up from germline, CDR1 is SEHNR and CDR2 is FQNEAQ (reference sequence). The CDR3 is CASSPGLAGSTDTQYF.

The chain carries TRBV7-2 and TRBJ1-4. The CDR3 extends over 15 amino acids. Per the germline V gene, CDR1 is SGHTA and CDR2 is FQGNSA. The CDR3 sequence is CASSSPMLQGGKLFF. Complete variable domain (other parts from reference TRBV7-2 and TRBJ1-4): GAGVSQSPSNKVTEKGKDVELRCDPISGHTALYWYRQSLGQGLEFLIYFQGNSAPDKSGLPSDRFSAERTGGSVSTLTIQRTQQEDSAVYLCASSSPMLQGGKLFFGSGTQLSVL.

CDR3 amino acids: CAISASGVLSDTQYF. This chain joins TRBV10-3 and TRBJ2-3; no DNA is available, so the TRBD2 call from TCRdb remains unchecked. The CDR3 has 15 amino acids. The germline gives CDR1 ENHRY, CDR2 SYGVKD.

The J gene is TRBJ2-1, the V gene TRBV6-1; TCRdb proposes TRBD2, but this gene call is untestable without DNA. The germline V gene has CDR1 MNHNS and CDR2 SASEGT. There are 16 residues in the CDR3. Here the CDR3 reads CASRRLAGVPYNEQFF.

The V gene is TRBV20-1, the J gene TRBJ2-2; as DNA is missing, the TRBD2 call by TCRdb cannot be tested. CDR1 is DFQATT, CDR2 SNEGSKA, per germline (reference sequence). The CDR3 totals 14 residues. The CDR3 reads CSARTSGSTGELFF.

This chain uses TRBV27 with TRBJ1-5. From germline, CDR1 is MNHEY and CDR2 SMNVEV (reference sequence). CDR3 length: 12 residues. The CDR3 spells CASSPPLGPQHF.

The chain carries TRBV6-5 and TRBJ1-6; TCRdb returns TRBD1, unconfirmable since there is no DNA. From germline, CDR1 is MNHEY and CDR2 SVGAGI. The length of the CDR3 is 18 residues. The CDR3 protein is CASSSLRQGNWGNSPLHF.

This sequence joins TRBV9 and TRBJ2-3; TCRdb reports TRBD2, a call that lacks DNA to check it against. Germline loops: CDR1 SGDLS, CDR2 YYNGEE. The CDR3 runs 16 residues. The chain's CDR3 is CASSLGLAGLTDTQYF.

The genes are TRBV27 and TRBJ2-7. This CDR3 is 14 amino acids long. CDR1 and CDR2 (germline): MNHEY, SMNVEV (reference sequence). The CDR3 loop is CASSYRGISYEQYF.

This sequence joins TRBV15 and TRBJ2-3. CDR3 length: 15 amino acids. Germline-derived CDR1 and CDR2 are LNHNV and YYDKDF (reference sequence). The CDR3 loop reads CATSRDGKSTDTQYF. Complete variable domain (other parts from reference TRBV15 and TRBJ2-3): DAMVIQNPRYQVTQFGKPVTLSCSQTLNHNVMYWYQQKSSQAPKLLFHYYDKDFNNEADTPDNFQSRRPNTSFCFLDIRSPGLGDTAMYLCATSRDGKSTDTQYFGPGTRLTVL.

This rearrangement joins TRBV27 to TRBJ2-1; lacking DNA, the TRBD1 call made by TCRdb goes unchecked. Germline values: CDR1 MNHEY, CDR2 SMNVEV (reference sequence). This CDR3 region has 16 residues. CDR3 loop: CASGPPRIGFRAEQFF.

The V gene is TRBV25-1, the J gene TRBJ2-7; TCRdb proposes TRBD1, but this gene call is untestable without DNA. The CDR3 spans 16 residues. The V gene's germline CDR1 is MGHDK and CDR2 SYGVNS. CDR3 sequence: CASSGTRTGSPYEQYF.